The TCR beta chain under discussion was sequenced for a study of cytomegalovirus exposure and HLA in healthy donors. Study-level findings and limits: CMV antigen specificity of a few CMV-associated chains was confirmed in vitro. According to the study, roughly 160 TCR beta chains were cytomegalovirus-associated.

TCRdb's copy holds only in-frame clones and misses some; the assay was immunoSEQ multiplex PCR. The profile shows about 79,000 clones, roughly 93% of them singletons. On this clone: Its antigen is still unknown.

The germline CDR1 and CDR2 sequences are KGHSH and LQKENI. Trimming removed 2 bases at V and 7 bases at J, with 17 bases between. This CDR3 spans 16 amino acids. The sample was PBMCs. The sequence derives from a woman aged 25 to 39 in good health and CMV-seronegative. The chain uses TRBV18 and TRBJ1-4; possible D gene TRBD1, 5 bases. CDR3: CASSPIGGGATEKLFF. The DNA of the CDR3 is TGTGCCAGCTCACCAATAGGTGGCGGGGCGACTGAAAAACTGTTTTTT.